Below are 16 T cell receptor beta chains sequenced from a single sample in a study of blood T cell repertoires in COVID-19. Using immunoSEQ multiplex PCR, the repertoire was profiled, and TCRdb retains in-frame clones only, with some absent. The table lists tens of thousands of clones, roughly 89% of them singletons. Material for sequencing was peripheral blood. The receptor source for this set is a human donor in a cohort sampled during active COVID-19.

This clone was observed a handful of times. The chain joins TRBV5-6 to TRBJ2-7; D is possibly TRBD1 (7 bases). The V gene's germline CDR1 is SGHDT and CDR2 YYEEEE. V shed 2 bases and J shed 5 bases, with 23 bases lying between them. The CDR3 is 17 residues long. CDR3 amino acids: CASSFGMLPGGGNEQYF. In DNA form, the CDR3 reads TGTGCCAGCAGCTTCGGTATGCTGCCAGGAGGGGGCAACGAGCAGTACTTC.

The CDR3 here is CASLGGQGEQYF. CDR3 in DNA: TGTGCCAGCTTGGGCGGACAGGGCGAGCAGTACTTC. The genes are TRBV3-1 (or the pseudogene TRBV3-2) and TRBJ2-7; 8 bases agree with TRBD1. CDR3 size: 12 residues. Looked up from germline, CDR1 is LGHDT and CDR2 is YNNKEL (reference sequence). The trim removed 8 bases at V and 6 bases at J, leaving 6 bases unmatched.

This clone occurred once. This chain joins TRBV5-8 and TRBJ1-2; TRBD1 matches at 11 bases. From germline, CDR1 is SGHTS and CDR2 YDEGEE. CDR3 length equals 17 residues. The V segment lost 3 bases and the J segment 2 bases; nucleotides outside the gene matches: 9. The CDR3 sequence is CASSSGTGGIRNYGYTF. As DNA, the CDR3 is TGTGCCAGCAGCTCCGGGACAGGGGGGATTAGGAACTATGGCTACACCTTC.

The genes are TRBV12-3 or TRBV12-4 and TRBJ1-2; D possibly corresponds to TRBD1 (5 bases). Trimming took off 4 bases at V and 2 bases at J, with 8 bases between the two ends. The CDR3 spans 13 residues. CDR3 coding DNA: TGTGCCAGCAGTTCCTCAGGGAACTATGGCTACACCTTC. Translation: CASSSSGNYGYTF.

The V gene is TRBV9, the J gene TRBJ1-4; no definite D call. The CDR3 covers 14 residues. Germline V gene data show CDR1 as SGDLS and CDR2 as YYNGEE. The V end lost 1 base, the J end lost 0 bases, and 4 bases lay between the germline ends. The CDR3 DNA is TGTGCCAGCAGCGTATATGCAACTAATGAAAAACTGTTTTTT. Residues: CASSVYATNEKLFF.

V and J are TRBV13 and TRBJ1-1; TRBD1 is a possible D gene (5 bases). Germline CDR1 PRHDT, CDR2 FYEKMQ (reference sequence). The CDR3 sequence is 15 residues long. Deletions cut 0 bases from V and 5 bases from J, with 13 bases between. For the CDR3, the DNA is TGTGCCAGCAGCTTAGGACGGGGGAGATGGACTGAAGCTTTCTTT. The encoded protein is CASSLGRGRWTEAFF.

The V gene is TRBV18, the J gene TRBJ1-2, with 11 nucleotides matching TRBD1. Germline V CDR1 and CDR2: KGHSH, LQKENI. This CDR3 region has 15 residues. V shed 6 bases, J shed 7 bases, and the junction held 10 bases outside the gene matches. This chain's CDR3 is CASSIGGQGASGYTF. The CDR3 nucleotides are TGTGCCAGCTCCATAGGCGGACAGGGGGCCAGTGGCTACACCTTC.

The CDR3 here is CASSLVPTGGIAEAFF. CDR3 nucleotide sequence: TGTGCCAGCAGTTTAGTACCGACAGGGGGCATCGCTGAAGCTTTCTTT. V usage is TRBV27 and J usage is TRBJ1-1; 10 bases align to TRBD1. V gave up 2 bases and J gave up 6 bases; unmatched junction bases: 9. Germline lookup yields CDR1 MNHEY and CDR2 SMNVEV (reference sequence). The CDR3 spans 16 residues.

The chain links TRBV5-1 to TRBJ1-2; 7 bases map to TRBD1. This CDR3 is 15 amino acids long. J was trimmed by 4 bases and V by 4 bases; bases with no gene match: 10. CDR1 is SGHRS, CDR2 YFSETQ, per germline. The CDR3 DNA follows: TGCGCCAGCAGCCCAACCGGGACAGCGTTCTATGGCTACACCTTC. It encodes CASSPTGTAFYGYTF.

V usage is TRBV12-3 or TRBV12-4 and J usage is TRBJ1-1; D not certain. V lost 1 base, J lost 7 bases, and 7 bases lay in between. CDR3 length equals 12 residues. Here the CDR3 reads CASSLGQIEAFF. The CDR3 coding sequence is TGTGCCAGCAGTTTAGGGCAGATTGAAGCTTTCTTT.

In this sample, this clone turned up once. The rearrangement joins TRBV30 to TRBJ1-2, with 10 bases identical to TRBD1. The CDR3 sequence is 14 residues long. The J segment lost 4 bases and the V segment lost 3 bases, leaving 5 bases of the junction unmatched. The germline gives CDR1 GTSNPN, CDR2 SVGIG (reference sequence). This CDR3 reads CAWRRRTGGYGYTF. As DNA, the CDR3 is TGTGCCTGGAGACGTAGGACAGGGGGCTATGGCTACACCTTC.

The chain carries TRBV19 and TRBJ1-2; 7 bases match TRBD1. The length of the CDR3 is 14 residues. Germline CDR1 LNHDA, CDR2 SQIVND (reference sequence). Trimming removed 2 bases from V and 3 bases from J; junction bases left unmatched: 3. CDR3 nucleotides: TGTGCCAGTAGTATATTTACAGGGGACTATGGCTACACCTTC. It encodes CASSIFTGDYGYTF.

This chain connects TRBV23-1 to TRBJ1-1; a possible D gene is TRBD1 (5 bases). TRBV23-1 is an ORF, with its function uncertain. Trimming pared 2 bases from V and 0 bases from J, leaving 13 bases between. The CDR3 contains 16 residues. The CDR3 region is CASSQRLTDMNTEAFF. The CDR3 DNA is TGCGCCAGCAGTCAACGGTTGACAGATATGAACACTGAAGCTTTCTTT.

The chain combines TRBV5-6 with TRBJ2-7, with TRBD2 matching over 7 bases. The CDR3 extends over 13 amino acids. Germline values: CDR1 SGHDT, CDR2 YYEEEE. Trimming took 0 bases from V and 5 from J; bases not matched to a gene: 2. CDR3 sequence reads: CASSLVAGDEQYF. The CDR3 region has the DNA TGTGCCAGCAGCTTGGTTGCGGGGGACGAGCAGTACTTC.

The chain employs TRBV30 and TRBJ2-7, with 9 nucleotides matching TRBD1. Germline CDR1 GTSNPN, CDR2 SVGIG (reference sequence). CDR3 length: 14 residues. V shed 3 bases and J 5 bases; nucleotides not matched to a gene: 8. The CDR3 sequence is CAWSLGQGYNEQYF. Here the CDR3 DNA reads TGTGCCTGGAGCCTGGGACAGGGTTATAACGAGCAGTACTTC.

This chain connects TRBV4-1 to TRBJ2-7; 11 nucleotides agree with TRBD1. CDR3 length equals 17 residues. J lost 7 bases, V lost 2 bases, and 13 bases had no gene match. The germline V gene has CDR1 MGHRA and CDR2 YSYEKL. CDR3: CASSQSISGTGGREQYF. CDR3 bases: TGCGCCAGCAGCCAAAGCATTTCCGGGACAGGGGGTAGGGAGCAGTACTTC.